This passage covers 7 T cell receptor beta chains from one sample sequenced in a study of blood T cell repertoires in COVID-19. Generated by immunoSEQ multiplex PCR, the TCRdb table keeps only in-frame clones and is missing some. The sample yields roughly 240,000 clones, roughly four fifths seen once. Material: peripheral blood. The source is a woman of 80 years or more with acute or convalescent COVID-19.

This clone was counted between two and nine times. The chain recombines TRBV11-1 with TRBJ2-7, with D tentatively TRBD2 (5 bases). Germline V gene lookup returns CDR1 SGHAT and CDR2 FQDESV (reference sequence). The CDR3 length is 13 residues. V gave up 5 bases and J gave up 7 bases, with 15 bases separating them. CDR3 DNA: TGTGCCAGCAGCAAAGACGTGGAGCGGGAGCAGTACTTC. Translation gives CASSKDVEREQYF.

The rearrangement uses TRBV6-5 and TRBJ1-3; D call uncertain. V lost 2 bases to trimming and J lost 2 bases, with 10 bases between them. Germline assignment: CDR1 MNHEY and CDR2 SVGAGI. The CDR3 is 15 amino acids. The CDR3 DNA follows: TGTGCCAGCAGTTACGCGGGTCGGACTGGAAACACCATATATTTT. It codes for CASSYAGRTGNTIYF.

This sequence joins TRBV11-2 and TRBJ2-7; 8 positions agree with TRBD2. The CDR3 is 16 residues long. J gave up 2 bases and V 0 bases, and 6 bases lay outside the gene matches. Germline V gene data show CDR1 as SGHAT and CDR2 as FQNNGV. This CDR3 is CASSLDFAGGTYEQYF. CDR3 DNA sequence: TGTGCCAGCAGCTTAGACTTCGCGGGAGGCACCTACGAGCAGTACTTC. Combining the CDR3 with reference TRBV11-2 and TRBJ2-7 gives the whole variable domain EAGVAQSPRYKIIEKRQSVAFWCNPISGHATLYWYQQILGQGPKLLIQFQNNGVVDDSQLPKDRFSAERLKGVDSTLKIQPAKLEDSAVYLCASSLDFAGGTYEQYFGPGTRLTVT.

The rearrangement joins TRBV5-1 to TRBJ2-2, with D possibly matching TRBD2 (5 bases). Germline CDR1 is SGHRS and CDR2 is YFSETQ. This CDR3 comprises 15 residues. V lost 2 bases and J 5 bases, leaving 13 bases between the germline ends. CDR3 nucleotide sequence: TGCGCCAGCAGCTTAGAGGGTCGGAGAACCGGGGAGCTGTTTTTT. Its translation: CASSLEGRRTGELFF.

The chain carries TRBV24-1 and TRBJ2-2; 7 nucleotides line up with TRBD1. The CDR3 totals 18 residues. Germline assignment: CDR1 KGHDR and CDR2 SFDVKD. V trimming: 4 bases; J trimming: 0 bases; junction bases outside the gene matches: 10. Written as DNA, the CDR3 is TGTGCCACCAGTGACCCCTTATGGGGGACAGCGAACACCGGGGAGCTGTTTTTT. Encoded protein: CATSDPLWGTANTGELFF.

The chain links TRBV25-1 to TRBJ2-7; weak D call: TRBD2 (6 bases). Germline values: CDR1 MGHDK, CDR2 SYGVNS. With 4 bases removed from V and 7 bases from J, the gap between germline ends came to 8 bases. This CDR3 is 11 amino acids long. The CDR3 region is CASSAGGEQYF. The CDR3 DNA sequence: TGTGCCAGCAGTGCCGGAGGGGAGCAGTACTTC.

CDR3 residues: CAISPGLAGGPVETQYF. DNA of the CDR3: TGTGCCATCTCCCCCGGACTAGCGGGAGGGCCGGTTGAGACCCAGTACTTC. The chain joins TRBV10-3 to TRBJ2-5; TRBD2 agrees at 15 bases. Germline CDR1 ENHRY, CDR2 SYGVKD. The CDR3 has 17 amino acids. The V gene end was trimmed by 8 bases and the J gene end by 5 bases; junction bases not matched to a gene: 12.